This T cell receptor beta chain was captured in a study of T-cell reconstitution after alpha-beta-depleted transplantation in children. Study conclusions and caveats: Among T cells one year after transplant, newly produced cells accounted for most counts and diversity. Reportedly, only several hundred clones from non-depleted graft cells drove alpha-beta T-cell counts at about two months. Some patients owed their high day-60 TCRbeta diversity to surviving recipient T cells and thymic progenitors.

This clonotype was detected ten times or more. Its antigen is currently unknown. The germline CDR1 and CDR2 sequences are SQVTM and ANQGSEA. The CDR3 has 15 residues. V lost 7 bases, J lost 7 bases, and 23 bases lay in between. Researchers prepared the TCRbeta library using unique molecular identifiers, the study reports. MiXCR, run by TCRdb on the PCR reads, gives a single entry per CDR3 protein. The table has around 800,000 distinct CDR3 sequences, 15% to 20% seen once. Sequenced here: PBMCs, mostly from graft donor cells, sampled 360 days after TCRalphabeta/CD19-depleted stem cell transplant. This receptor was obtained from a male patient younger than 18 who had a stem cell transplant for acute lymphoblastic leukemia, so the T cells may come from the graft donor. This sequence joins TRBV29-1 and TRBJ2-1, with a possible D match to TRBD1 (7 bases). CDR3 region: CSGIEYPAGGNEQFF. Written as DNA, the CDR3 is TGCAGCGGTATAGAGTATCCCGCAGGGGGGAATGAGCAGTTCTTC.